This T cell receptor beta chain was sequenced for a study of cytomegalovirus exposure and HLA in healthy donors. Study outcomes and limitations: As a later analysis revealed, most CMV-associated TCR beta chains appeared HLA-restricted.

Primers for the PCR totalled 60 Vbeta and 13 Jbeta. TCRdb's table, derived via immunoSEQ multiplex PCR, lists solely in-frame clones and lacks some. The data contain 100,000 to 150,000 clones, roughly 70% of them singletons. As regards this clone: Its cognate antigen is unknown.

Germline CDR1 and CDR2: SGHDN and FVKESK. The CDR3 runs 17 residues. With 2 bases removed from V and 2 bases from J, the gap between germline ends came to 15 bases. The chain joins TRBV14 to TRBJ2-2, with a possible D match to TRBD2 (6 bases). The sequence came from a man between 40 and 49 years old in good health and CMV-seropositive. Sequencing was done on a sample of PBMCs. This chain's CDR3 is CASSQSRDWINTGELFF. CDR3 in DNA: TGTGCCAGCAGCCAATCCAGGGACTGGATTAACACCGGGGAGCTGTTTTTT. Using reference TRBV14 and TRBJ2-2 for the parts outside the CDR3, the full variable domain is EAGVTQFPSHSVIEKGQTVTLRCDPISGHDNLYWYRRVMGKEIKFLLHFVKESKQDESGMPNNRFLAERTGGTYSTLKVQPAELEDSGVYFCASSQSRDWINTGELFFGEGSRLTVL.